The rows below give T cell receptor beta chains drawn from one sample of a study of T-cell memory formation after mild COVID-19. TCRdb called the 5' RACE reads again in MiXCR, with one record for every CDR3 protein. The sample lists roughly 350,000 distinct CDR3 sequences; about 13% were seen once. The sequencing input was PBMCs or a T cell subset sorted from them (not recorded which). All receptors derive from a man younger than 35 who had mild COVID-19 (a few samples of this study predate the infection). Cell type and time point are not known. CDR3s include the opening cysteine and the closing phenylalanine or tryptophan. D genes are given only for firm matches. Where a row states a size, it is once, few, many or the class of an expanded clone; other rows omit it.

J gene	clone size	D gene	V gene	CDR3 DNA	CDR3 protein
TRBJ1-5	few	.	TRBV6-2/TRBV6-3	TGTGCCAGCAGCCCCGCGGGCTTTGGCAATCAGCCCCAGCATTTT	CASSPAGFGNQPQHF
TRBJ1-1	few	TRBD1	TRBV29-1	TGCAGCGGTGGGACAGGAAATGAAGCTTTCTTT	CSGGTGNEAFF
TRBJ2-1	.	.	TRBV5-1	TGCGCCAGCACCCGGTTGTCCCAGGACGCTGAGCAGTTCTTC	CASTRLSQDAEQFF
TRBJ1-1	.	.	TRBV6-5	TGTGCCAGCAGTTATCTACAGGGCGGCACTGAAGCTTTCTTT	CASSYLQGGTEAFF
TRBJ1-4	.	.	TRBV27	TGTGCCAGCAGTCTTATCATACCGGGACTTTCTAATGAAAAACTGTTTTTT	CASSLIIPGLSNEKLFF
TRBJ1-2	.	.	TRBV5-5	TGTGCCAGCAGCTTGGAGGACAGCCTCTATGGCTACACCTTC	CASSLEDSLYGYTF
TRBJ2-7	.	.	TRBV6-1	TGTGCCAGCAGTGAAGATCTTAGAAGCACATACGAGCAGTACTTC	CASSEDLRSTYEQYF
TRBJ1-4	.	TRBD1	TRBV10-2	TGCGCCAGCTCCGACAGGGATACAAATGAAAAACTGTTTTTT	CASSDRDTNEKLFF
TRBJ2-3	.	TRBD2	TRBV7-9	TGTGCCAGCAGCATTACTAGCGGGGGGGCCCAAGATACGCAGTATTTT	CASSITSGGAQDTQYF
TRBJ2-3	few	TRBD1	TRBV4-1	TGCGCCAGCAGCCACCGACAGGGGGCTCGCACAGATACGCAGTATTTT	CASSHRQGARTDTQYF
TRBJ2-7	many	TRBD1	TRBV6-5	TGTGCCAGCAGTCCGACAGGGCCCCACGAGCAGTACTTC	CASSPTGPHEQYF
TRBJ2-7	many	.	TRBV6-2/TRBV6-3	TGTGCCAGCAGTTATGCGGGGCCCTACGAGCAGTACTTC	CASSYAGPYEQYF
TRBJ2-4	many	.	TRBV4-1	TGCGCCAGCAGCCAGGTGGGGCTAGCCAAAAACATTCAGTACTTC	CASSQVGLAKNIQYF
TRBJ2-3	.	.	TRBV11-2	TGTGCCAGCAGCTCGGGGCTAACTAGCACAGATACGCAGTATTTT	CASSSGLTSTDTQYF
TRBJ2-3	.	TRBD1	TRBV5-1	TGCGCCAGCGGGACAGGGGGAACCACAGATACGCAGTATTTT	CASGTGGTTDTQYF
TRBJ1-2	.	TRBD1	TRBV4-1	TGCGCCAGCAGCCAGGTGAACAGGGGCTCTGCTGGCTACACCTTC	CASSQVNRGSAGYTF
TRBJ2-1	few	.	TRBV6-2/TRBV6-3	TGTGCCAGCAGTTCTTGGATACGGGCACAGAACAATGAGCAGTTCTTC	CASSSWIRAQNNEQFF
TRBJ2-7	few	TRBD2	TRBV4-1	TGCGCCAGCAGCCAATTTCCCGGGACTAGTAACGAGCAGTACTTC	CASSQFPGTSNEQYF
TRBJ1-5	many	.	TRBV6-5	TGTGCCAGCAGCCCTCCGAATCAGCCCCAGCATTTT	CASSPPNQPQHF
TRBJ2-4	.	.	TRBV3-1	TGTGCCAGCAGCCATGGCTCGGGGGACATTCAGTACTTC	CASSHGSGDIQYF
TRBJ2-5	.	.	TRBV3-1	TGTGCCAGCAGCCAAGGGGTGCTAGAGACCCAGTACTTC	CASSQGVLETQYF
TRBJ1-1	few	TRBD1	TRBV12-3/TRBV12-4	TGTGCCAGCAGTACCGGACAGGGAAGAACTGAAGCTTTCTTT	CASSTGQGRTEAFF
TRBJ2-1	few	.	TRBV7-9	TGTGCCAGCAGCTTAAATGCAGGGGGGAATGAGCAGTTCTTC	CASSLNAGGNEQFF
TRBJ2-3	.	TRBD2	TRBV5-1	TGCGCCAGCAGCGCCCTCCTAGCGGGGTTAACAGATACGCAGTATTTT	CASSALLAGLTDTQYF
TRBJ2-5	few	TRBD2	TRBV12-3/TRBV12-4	TGTGCCAGCAGCTATATAGGAGTAGCGGGGAAAGAGACCCAGTACTTC	CASSYIGVAGKETQYF
TRBJ1-4	.	TRBD1	TRBV20-1	TGCAGTGCTGGACAGGGAGGGGATGAAAAACTGTTTTTT	CSAGQGGDEKLFF
TRBJ2-3	few	.	TRBV4-1	TGCGCCAGCAGCCAAGATAAAGGGGCATCCACAGATACGCAGTATTTT	CASSQDKGASTDTQYF
TRBJ2-5	.	TRBD1	TRBV6-2/TRBV6-3	TGTGCCAGCAGTGAGTCGAGGGGGCCGCAGGAGACCCAGTACTTC	CASSESRGPQETQYF
TRBJ1-1	few	.	TRBV2	TGTGCCAGCAGTGAAGCCCCCCGGGGGGCAGGTGAAGCTTTCTTT	CASSEAPRGAGEAFF
TRBJ1-1	few	.	TRBV11-2	TGTGCCAGCAGCCACAGACTGAACACTGAAGCTTTCTTT	CASSHRLNTEAFF
TRBJ2-5	few	TRBD2	TRBV7-2	TGTGCCAGCAGCTTAGTCCCGGGGGGGGAGACCCAGTACTTC	CASSLVPGGETQYF
TRBJ1-5	.	.	TRBV30	TGTGCCTGGAGTGCGGGGGGCATAGGCAATCAGCCCCAGCATTTT	CAWSAGGIGNQPQHF
TRBJ2-7	.	.	TRBV20-1	TGCAGTGCCAACCCTGGGGCAGCAACCTACGAGCAGTACTTC	CSANPGAATYEQYF
TRBJ2-3	.	TRBD1	TRBV2	TGTGCCGGCTCCAGACAGGGTACCACAGATACGCAGTATTTT	CAGSRQGTTDTQYF
TRBJ1-5	few	.	TRBV18	TGTGCCAGCTCACCGTATTTTGGGGGAAATCAGCCCCAGCATTTT	CASSPYFGGNQPQHF
TRBJ2-3	.	.	TRBV20-1	TGCAGTGCTCCGGGACGACTCGCGGGAAGGGATACGCAGTATTTT	CSAPGRLAGRDTQYF
TRBJ1-2	.	.	TRBV20-1	TGCAGTGCTAGCCTGGGGGGTAACTATGGCTACACCTTC	CSASLGGNYGYTF
TRBJ1-3	.	.	TRBV4-2	TGTGCCAGCAGCCAAGAAAGGGTCAGGGCCGTCGGAAACACCATATATTTT	CASSQERVRAVGNTIYF
TRBJ1-1	.	.	TRBV7-2	TGTGCCAGCAGCCGACAGAGGTCGAACACTGAAGCTTTCTTT	CASSRQRSNTEAFF
TRBJ1-2	few	.	TRBV18	TGTGCCAGCTCACCCGATGTACGGTATGGCTACACCTTC	CASSPDVRYGYTF
TRBJ1-1	many	.	TRBV19	TGTGCCAGTAGCAGGGACTCTGAAGCTTTCTTT	CASSRDSEAFF
TRBJ2-2	few	.	TRBV12-3/TRBV12-4	TGTGCCAGCAGTTTATGGGCCCCCGGGGAGCTGTTTTTT	CASSLWAPGELFF
TRBJ2-7	many	.	TRBV4-2	TGTGCCAGCAGCCAAGAGTCACTAGCCGGGCGCGAGCAGTACTTC	CASSQESLAGREQYF
TRBJ1-1	.	TRBD1	TRBV5-1	TGCGCCAGCAGCTCCCGGACAGGGCCCACTGAAGCTTTCTTT	CASSSRTGPTEAFF
TRBJ2-5	.	.	TRBV7-9	TGTGCCAGCAGCTCAATGAAAGAGACCCAGTACTTC	CASSSMKETQYF
TRBJ1-2	.	.	TRBV5-1	TGCGCCAGCAGCCTCCGGGCCGTCTATGGCTACACCTTC	CASSLRAVYGYTF
TRBJ1-5	.	.	TRBV10-3	TGTGCCATCAGTGAGTCGGGACACTCCAATCAGCCCCAGCATTTT	CAISESGHSNQPQHF
TRBJ2-7	.	TRBD1	TRBV19	TGTGCCAGTAGTACCCAGGGGGCCCCCTACTACGAGCAGTACTTC	CASSTQGAPYYEQYF
TRBJ2-3	.	.	TRBV27	TGTGCCAGCAGTTTTTTAGGTAGAACTAGCACAGATACGCAGTATTTT	CASSFLGRTSTDTQYF
TRBJ2-5	.	.	TRBV7-9	TGTGCCAGCAGCTCGACGACAGTGGCGGAGACCCAGTACTTC	CASSSTTVAETQYF
TRBJ2-2	few	.	TRBV7-2	TGTGCCAGCAGCTTAGCGCGGGGTGCCGGGGAGCTGTTTTTT	CASSLARGAGELFF
TRBJ2-3	.	.	TRBV5-1	TGCGCCAGCAGCTTCTCCCCGGGACCCGGGACGCAGTATTTT	CASSFSPGPGTQYF